A single sample gave rise to the 26 T cell receptor beta chains below, sequenced in a study of control samples from healthy donors and cancer patients. Method: immunoSEQ multiplex PCR; TCRdb's copy keeps in-frame clones and lacks some. The sample data list fewer than 200,000 clones. Sample: blood. The receptors stem from a woman aged 25 to 39 in good health.

The V gene is TRBV5-8, the J gene TRBJ1-1, with 10 bases matching TRBD1. The CDR3 is 16 amino acids. From germline, CDR1 is SGHTS and CDR2 YDEGEE. The ends lost 7 bases at V and 2 bases at J; junction bases unmatched: 11. CDR3 protein: CASALAGTGANTEAFF. The DNA for the CDR3 is TGTGCCAGCGCGTTGGCCGGGACAGGGGCTAACACTGAAGCTTTCTTT.

V is TRBV7-2 and J is TRBJ2-1; 10 bases map to TRBD2. Germline V CDR1 and CDR2: SGHTA, FQGNSA. Germline trimming cut 5 bases from V and 6 bases from J; bases unmatched to any gene: 4. The CDR3 spans 14 residues. CDR3 protein: CASSVGTSVNEQFF. CDR3 nucleotide sequence: TGTGCCAGCAGCGTCGGGACTAGCGTCAATGAGCAGTTCTTC.

This chain connects TRBV6-5 to TRBJ2-7; 7 nucleotides line up with TRBD1. In germline, CDR1 is MNHEY, CDR2 SVGAGI. The CDR3 covers 16 residues. With 2 bases clipped from V and 2 bases from J, the junction kept 9 bases outside the gene matches. CDR3 protein: CASSYAKGQLAYEQYF. The DNA of the CDR3 is TGTGCCAGCAGTTACGCTAAGGGACAGTTAGCCTACGAGCAGTACTTC.

The gene calls are TRBV7-6 and TRBJ1-1; D remains ambiguous. The CDR3 runs to 13 residues. Germline V gene lookup returns CDR1 SGHVS and CDR2 FNYEAQ. V was clipped by 1 base and J by 0 bases, with 3 bases between them. This chain's CDR3 is CASSLEVNTEAFF. The CDR3 DNA sequence: TGTGCCAGCAGCTTAGAAGTGAACACTGAAGCTTTCTTT.

This chain uses TRBV5-1 with TRBJ2-2, with D perhaps given as TRBD1 or TRBD2 (5 bases each). The V gene's germline CDR1 is SGHRS and CDR2 YFSETQ. V shed 1 base and J shed 4 bases, with 11 bases lying between them. This CDR3 has 15 residues. The CDR3 sequence: CASSLRAGSTGELFF. The CDR3 DNA follows: TGCGCCAGCAGCTTGCGGGCAGGGAGCACCGGGGAGCTGTTTTTT.

CDR3 in amino acids: CASSITRAYTEAFF. CDR3 nucleotides: TGTGCCAGTAGTATAACCAGGGCCTACACTGAAGCTTTCTTT. This chain links TRBV19 with TRBJ1-1; D is possibly TRBD1 (5 bases). This CDR3 is 14 amino acids long. The ends were cut back, 2 bases at V and 3 bases at J, with 10 bases in the middle. Germline V lookup: CDR1 LNHDA, CDR2 SQIVND (reference sequence). Full variable domain (remainder filled in from reference TRBV19 and TRBJ1-1): DGGITQSPKYLFRKEGQNVTLSCEQNLNHDAMYWYRQDPGQGLRLIYYSQIVNDFQKGDIAEGYSVSREKKESFPLTVTSAQKNPTAFYLCASSITRAYTEAFFGQGTRLTVV.

V and J are TRBV7-2 and TRBJ2-7; 9 nucleotides line up with TRBD1. This CDR3 comprises 15 residues. Trimming removed 2 bases from V and 1 base from J; junction bases left unmatched: 3. Germline CDR1 reads SGHTA; CDR2 reads FQGNSA. For the CDR3, the DNA is TGTGCCAGCAGCTTATACAGGGGGCCTTCCTACGAGCAGTACTTC. Residues: CASSLYRGPSYEQYF.

The CDR3 DNA reads as TGTGCCAGCAGCGTAGGGGATCTAGCGGGGGGCTTCTACAATGAGCAGTTCTTC. Translating gives CASSVGDLAGGFYNEQFF. The rearrangement uses TRBV9 and TRBJ2-1; 11 bases map to TRBD2. Germline values: CDR1 SGDLS, CDR2 YYNGEE. V was pared by 0 bases and J by 3 bases, with 8 bases of the junction left unmatched. This CDR3 spans 18 amino acids.

The genes are TRBV7-9 and TRBJ1-2; a possible D gene is TRBD1 (5 bases). Germline CDR1 is SEHNR and CDR2 is FQNEAQ (reference sequence). Trimming left V 5 bases short and J 8 bases short, with 21 bases between. The CDR3 covers 15 residues. CDR3 amino acids: CASSPATPGRWGYTF. CDR3 nucleotides: TGTGCCAGCAGCCCAGCTACACCGGGACGTTGGGGCTACACCTTC. The full variable domain, with the rest looked up from reference TRBV7-9 and TRBJ1-2, is DTGVSQNPRHKITKRGQNVTFRCDPISEHNRLYWYRQTLGQGPEFLTYFQNEAQLEKSRLLSDRFSAERPKGSFSTLEIQRTEQGDSAMYLCASSPATPGRWGYTFGSGTRLTVV.

The chain uses TRBV5-4 and TRBJ2-1, with 11 bases aligning to TRBD1. CDR3 length: 14 amino acids. V shed 4 bases and J 4 bases; nucleotides not matched to a gene: 1. Germline lookup yields CDR1 SGHNT and CDR2 YYREEE (reference sequence). The CDR3 nucleotides are TGTGCCAGCAGCCGGGACAGGGGGTACAATGAGCAGTTCTTC. Translation: CASSRDRGYNEQFF.

The chain combines TRBV7-8 with TRBJ1-3; D gene uncertain. The length of the CDR3 is 13 residues. Trimming took off 1 base at V and 4 bases at J, with 5 bases between the two ends. Germline-derived CDR1 and CDR2 are SGHVS and FQNEAQ. The CDR3 spells CASSLERGNTIYF. CDR3 in DNA: TGTGCCAGCAGCTTAGAAAGGGGAAACACCATATATTTT.

About this clone itself: This same CDR3 is encoded by further DNA sequences in the sample. V usage is TRBV19 and J usage is TRBJ1-2; no clear D. The CDR3 loop spans 11 amino acids. Germline V gene data show CDR1 as LNHDA and CDR2 as SQIVND (reference sequence). V was shortened by 9 bases and J by 7 bases, with 12 bases between the two germline ends. CDR3 sequence reads: CASSRGGGYTF. The CDR3 region has the DNA TGTGCCAGCAGCCGGGGTGGTGGCTACACCTTC.

The chain combines TRBV30 with TRBJ2-1, with 10 bases identical to TRBD2. The CDR3 consists of 15 residues. Germline CDR1 and CDR2: GTSNPN and SVGIG (reference sequence). The J segment lost 5 bases and the V segment lost 4 bases, leaving 8 bases of the junction unmatched. In nucleotides, the CDR3 is TGTGCCTGGAAGTTCGGAGGACTAGCGGACAATGAGCAGTTCTTC. Translation: CAWKFGGLADNEQFF.

The chain links TRBV2 to TRBJ1-2; no clear D gene. V lost 5 bases to trimming and J lost 4 bases, with 14 bases between them. Germline CDR1 SNHLY, CDR2 FYNNEI. The CDR3 loop spans 14 amino acids. The CDR3 loop is CASSPDQSLYGYTF. The CDR3 bases are TGTGCCAGCAGTCCGGACCAAAGTCTCTATGGCTACACCTTC.

The V gene is TRBV28, the J gene TRBJ1-5; no clear D. Germline CDR1 reads MDHEN; CDR2 reads SYDVKM. The V and J ends lost 2 bases and 4 bases respectively, with 6 bases between them. The CDR3 has 13 amino acids. CDR3: CASSLAVNQPQHF. In nucleotides, the CDR3 is TGTGCCAGCAGTTTAGCGGTTAATCAGCCCCAGCATTTT.

The rearrangement uses TRBV30 and TRBJ1-2; no firm D call. The CDR3 has 13 residues. The V end lost 4 bases, the J end lost 2 bases, and 11 bases lay between the germline ends. The V gene's germline CDR1 is GTSNPN and CDR2 SVGIG (reference sequence). The CDR3 DNA sequence: TGTGCCTGGAATCAGGTCGGGAACTATGGCTACACCTTC. It translates to CAWNQVGNYGYTF.

The chain links TRBV6-5 to TRBJ1-2; D call uncertain. Germline CDR1 is MNHEY and CDR2 is SVGAGI. The V and J ends lost 5 bases and 0 bases respectively, with 10 bases between them. The CDR3 is 14 residues long. This CDR3 is CASSPFTSNYGYTF. CDR3 DNA sequence: TGTGCCAGCAGTCCGTTCACCTCTAACTATGGCTACACCTTC.

V is TRBV7-2 and J is TRBJ2-1; weak D call: TRBD2 (5 bases). CDR1 is SGHTA and CDR2 is FQGNSA in the germline V gene. V was cut by 3 bases and J by 9 bases, with 9 bases left in between. The CDR3 consists of 12 residues. The CDR3 reads CASSFSEGEQFF. The CDR3, as DNA: TGTGCCAGCAGCTTTTCTGAGGGTGAGCAGTTCTTC.

The CDR3 protein is CASSHAKAGTSLSGNTIYF. The CDR3 bases are TGCGCCAGCAGCCACGCAAAAGCCGGGACATCCTTGTCGGGAAACACCATATATTTT. J is TRBJ1-3 and V is TRBV4-1; TRBD1 might be the D (6 bases). Deletions cut 3 bases from V and 4 bases from J, with 25 bases between. Germline V gene sequence: CDR1 MGHRA, CDR2 YSYEKL. The CDR3 covers 19 residues.

The J gene is TRBJ1-2, the V gene TRBV19, with TRBD1 matching over 8 bases. This CDR3 is 15 amino acids long. The trim removed 3 bases at V and 4 bases at J, leaving 7 bases unmatched. Germline V gene data show CDR1 as LNHDA and CDR2 as SQIVND (reference sequence). CDR3 amino acids: CASSIDRGRGYGYTF. The CDR3 DNA reads as TGTGCCAGTAGTATCGACAGGGGCCGTGGCTATGGCTACACCTTC.

The chain uses TRBV28 and TRBJ1-2; TRBD1 matches at 7 bases. Germline V gene data show CDR1 as MDHEN and CDR2 as SYDVKM. The CDR3 runs 12 residues. J lost 4 bases, V lost 6 bases, and 2 bases had no gene match. The CDR3 loop is CASRGTAYGYTF. The CDR3 DNA reads TGTGCCAGCAGGGGGACAGCCTATGGCTACACCTTC.

CDR3 DNA sequence: TGTGCCAGCAGTGATAAAGGGGGGACCTACGAGCAGTACTTC. Encoded protein: CASSDKGGTYEQYF. The chain couples TRBV27 to TRBJ2-7, with D possibly called TRBD1 or TRBD2 (6 bases each). The CDR3 runs 14 residues. Trimming took off 5 bases at V and 2 bases at J, with 13 bases between the two ends. Germline V lookup: CDR1 MNHEY, CDR2 SMNVEV (reference sequence).

V gene TRBV6-5 combines with J gene TRBJ2-7; 7 nucleotides match TRBD1. The CDR3 spans 14 residues. The germline V gene has CDR1 MNHEY and CDR2 SVGAGI. Losses at the gene ends were 6 bases for V and 2 bases for J; bases not matched to a gene: 7. The CDR3 is CASRRDSGAYEQYF. CDR3 nucleotides: TGTGCCAGCAGGAGGGACAGTGGAGCCTACGAGCAGTACTTC.

The rearrangement uses TRBV25-1 and TRBJ2-2, with D possibly being TRBD1 or TRBD2 (7 bases each). This CDR3 contains 13 residues. Germline CDR1 and CDR2: MGHDK and SYGVNS. Trimming took 10 bases from V and 5 from J, leaving 14 bases between them. CDR3 nucleotide sequence: TGTGCCATCAACAGGGGAGGGACCGGGGAGCTGTTTTTT. It translates to CAINRGGTGELFF.

The CDR3 DNA reads TGTGCCAGCAGGGGGGCCGGAAACACCATATATTTT. Protein sequence: CASRGAGNTIYF. The chain links TRBV25-1 to TRBJ1-3, with a possible D match to TRBD1 (6 bases). Germline V gives CDR1 MGHDK, CDR2 SYGVNS. The V end was cut by 6 bases, the J end by 4 bases, with 7 bases between. The CDR3 length is 12 residues.

The chain uses TRBV28 and TRBJ1-1; 11 nucleotides agree with TRBD1. Trimming removed 3 bases from V and 0 bases from J; junction bases left unmatched: 21. Germline V gene lookup returns CDR1 MDHEN and CDR2 SYDVKM. This CDR3 region has 22 residues. The CDR3 DNA sequence: TGTGCCAGCAGTTTCGGACAGGGGGCGAGGTTTTTCGATACATCGATGAACACTGAAGCTTTCTTT. Its translation is CASSFGQGARFFDTSMNTEAFF.